The clone carrying this T cell receptor beta chain has ten or more counts. What it binds is unknown. From about 400 ng of RNA, a library with molecular barcoded alpha/delta and beta/gamma adaptors was made. Using its own MiXCR run on the reads, TCRdb lists one record per CDR3 protein. In the table there are tens of thousands of distinct CDR3 sequences, roughly 21% of which are singletons. The data originate from a study of read filtering for tumor transcriptome and immune sequencing. Study-wide context: Revised staging placed fewer than ten patients in R-ISS I, around 15 in II, about 7 in III. TCR-mapped reads were about 4.05 to 10.27 million with IR-seq versus roughly 80 to 1,300 with RNA-seq.

Study conclusions and caveats: Compared with RNA-seq, IR-seq gave much higher clonotype depth and reliability. Correlation between methods rose after single-read clonotypes were removed.

The material sequenced was a population of CD138-negative cells sorted from bone marrow. The TCR comes from a donor aged 40 or over with multiple myeloma.

The CDR3: CASSSRQGGSNTEAFF. The CDR3 DNA reads as TGTGCCAGCAGTTCCAGACAGGGCGGATCGAACACTGAAGCTTTCTTT. J is TRBJ1-1 and V is TRBV28; TRBD1 matches 7 bases. This CDR3 has 16 amino acids. CDR1 is MDHEN and CDR2 is SYDVKM in the germline V gene. The trim removed 4 bases at V and 1 base at J, leaving 9 bases unmatched.